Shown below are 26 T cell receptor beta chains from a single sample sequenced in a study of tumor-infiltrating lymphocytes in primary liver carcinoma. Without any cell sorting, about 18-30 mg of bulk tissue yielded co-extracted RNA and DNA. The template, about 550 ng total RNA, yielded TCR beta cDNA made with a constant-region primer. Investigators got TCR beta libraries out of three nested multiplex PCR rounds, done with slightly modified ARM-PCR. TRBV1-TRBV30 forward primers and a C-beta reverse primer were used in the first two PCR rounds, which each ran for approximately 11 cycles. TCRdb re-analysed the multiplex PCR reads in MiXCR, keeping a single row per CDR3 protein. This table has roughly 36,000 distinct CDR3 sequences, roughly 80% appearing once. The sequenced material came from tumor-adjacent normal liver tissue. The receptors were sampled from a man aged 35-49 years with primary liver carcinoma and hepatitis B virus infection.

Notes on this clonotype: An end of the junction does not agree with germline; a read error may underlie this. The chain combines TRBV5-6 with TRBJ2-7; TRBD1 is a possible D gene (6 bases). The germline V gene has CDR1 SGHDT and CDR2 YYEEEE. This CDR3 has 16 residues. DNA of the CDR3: TGTGTCAGCAGCCTAACAGGGTATGGGTTTTCCTACGAGCAGTACTTC. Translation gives CVSSLTGYGFSYEQYF.

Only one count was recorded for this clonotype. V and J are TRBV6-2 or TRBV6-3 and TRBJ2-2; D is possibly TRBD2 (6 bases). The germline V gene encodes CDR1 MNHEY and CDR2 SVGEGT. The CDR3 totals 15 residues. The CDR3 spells CANSRDSANTGELFF. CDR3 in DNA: TGTGCGAACAGTCGGGACTCCGCGAACACCGGGGAGCTGTTTTTT.

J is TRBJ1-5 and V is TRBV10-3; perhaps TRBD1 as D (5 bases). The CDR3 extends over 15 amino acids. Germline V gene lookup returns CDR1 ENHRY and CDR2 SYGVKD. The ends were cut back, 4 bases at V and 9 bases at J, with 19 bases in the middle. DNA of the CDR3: TGTGCCATCAGTGGAGGTCAGGGCAGAGGGTGGCCCCAGCATTTT. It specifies CAISGGQGRGWPQHF.

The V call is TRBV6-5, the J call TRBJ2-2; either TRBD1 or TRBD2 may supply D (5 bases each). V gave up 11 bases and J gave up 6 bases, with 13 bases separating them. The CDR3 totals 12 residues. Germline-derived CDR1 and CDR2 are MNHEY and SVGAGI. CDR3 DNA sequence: TGTGCCGGTAGCTGGGACGCCGGGGAGCTGTTTTTT. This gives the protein CAGSWDAGELFF.

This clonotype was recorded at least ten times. CDR3 sequence reads: CAITPTGLVDEQYF. The CDR3 DNA follows: TGTGCCATCACCCCGACAGGCCTAGTAGACGAGCAGTACTTC. This chain uses TRBV10-3 with TRBJ2-7; D is perhaps TRBD1 (6 bases). Germline V gene lookup returns CDR1 ENHRY and CDR2 SYGVKD. This CDR3 has 14 amino acids. Trimming left V 7 bases short and J 5 bases short, with 18 bases between.

CDR3 sequence (DNA): TGCGCCAGCAGCGAGGGACTAGCGGGGAACAGTGAGCAGTTCTTC. Translation gives CASSEGLAGNSEQFF. The chain links TRBV5-1 to TRBJ2-1, with 13 bases aligning to TRBD2. The germline V gene encodes CDR1 SGHRS and CDR2 YFSETQ. The trim removed 4 bases at V and 9 bases at J, leaving 7 bases unmatched. CDR3 size: 15 residues.

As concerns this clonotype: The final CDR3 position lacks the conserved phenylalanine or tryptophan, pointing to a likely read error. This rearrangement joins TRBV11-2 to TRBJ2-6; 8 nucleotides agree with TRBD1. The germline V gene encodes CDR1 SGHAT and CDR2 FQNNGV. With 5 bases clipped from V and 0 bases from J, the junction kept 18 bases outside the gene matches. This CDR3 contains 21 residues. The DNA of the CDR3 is TGTGCCAGCAGCATGGGGGGAGACAGGGGCATTTCACCCTCTGGGGCCAACGTCCTGACTATC. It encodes CASSMGGDRGISPSGANVLTI.

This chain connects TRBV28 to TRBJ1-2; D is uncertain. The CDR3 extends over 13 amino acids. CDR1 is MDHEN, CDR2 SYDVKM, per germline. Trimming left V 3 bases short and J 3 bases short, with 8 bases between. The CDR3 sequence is CASSLASDYGYTF. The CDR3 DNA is TGTGCCAGCAGTTTGGCCAGCGACTATGGCTACACCTTC.

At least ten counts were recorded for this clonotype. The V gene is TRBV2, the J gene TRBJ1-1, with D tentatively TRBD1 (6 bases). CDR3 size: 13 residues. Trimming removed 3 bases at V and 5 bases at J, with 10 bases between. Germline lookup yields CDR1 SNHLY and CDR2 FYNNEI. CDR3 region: CASSDEGGTEAFF. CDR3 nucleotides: TGTGCCAGCAGTGATGAGGGGGGGACTGAAGCTTTCTTT.

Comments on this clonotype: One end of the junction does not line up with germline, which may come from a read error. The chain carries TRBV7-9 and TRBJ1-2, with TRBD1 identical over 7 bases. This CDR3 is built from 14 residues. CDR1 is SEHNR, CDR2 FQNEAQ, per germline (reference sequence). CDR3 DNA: TGTGCCGGCAGGTGGGACAGAGGGTTTCATGGCTACACCTTC. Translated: CAGRWDRGFHGYTF.

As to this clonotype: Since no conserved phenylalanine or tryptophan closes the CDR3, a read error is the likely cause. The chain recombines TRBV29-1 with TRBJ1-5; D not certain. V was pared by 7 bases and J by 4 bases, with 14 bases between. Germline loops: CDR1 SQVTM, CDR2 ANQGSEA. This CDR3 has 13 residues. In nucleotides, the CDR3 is TGCAGCGCCCAGTCCCAGTCGAATCAGCCCCAGCATTGT. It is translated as CSAQSQSNQPQHC.

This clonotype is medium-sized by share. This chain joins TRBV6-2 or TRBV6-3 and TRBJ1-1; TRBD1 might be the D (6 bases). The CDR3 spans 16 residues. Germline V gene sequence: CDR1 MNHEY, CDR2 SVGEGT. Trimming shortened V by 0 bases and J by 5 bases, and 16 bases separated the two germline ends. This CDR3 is CASSYSPYRVGTEAFF. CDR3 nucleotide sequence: TGTGCCAGCAGTTACTCACCTTACAGGGTGGGGACTGAAGCTTTCTTT.

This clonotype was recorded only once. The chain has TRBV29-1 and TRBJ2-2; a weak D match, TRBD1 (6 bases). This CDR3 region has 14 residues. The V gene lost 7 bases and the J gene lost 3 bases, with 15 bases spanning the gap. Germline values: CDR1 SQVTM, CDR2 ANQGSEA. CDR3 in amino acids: CSADSGVDTGELFF. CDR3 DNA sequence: TGCAGCGCTGATTCAGGGGTGGACACCGGGGAGCTGTTTTTT.

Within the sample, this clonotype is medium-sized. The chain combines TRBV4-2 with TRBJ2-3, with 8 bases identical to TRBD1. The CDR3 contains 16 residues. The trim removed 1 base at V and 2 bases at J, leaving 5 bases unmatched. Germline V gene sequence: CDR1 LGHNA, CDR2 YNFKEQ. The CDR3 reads CASSQGQGATTDTQYF. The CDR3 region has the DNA TGTGCCAGCAGCCAAGGCCAGGGGGCGACCACAGATACGCAGTATTTT.

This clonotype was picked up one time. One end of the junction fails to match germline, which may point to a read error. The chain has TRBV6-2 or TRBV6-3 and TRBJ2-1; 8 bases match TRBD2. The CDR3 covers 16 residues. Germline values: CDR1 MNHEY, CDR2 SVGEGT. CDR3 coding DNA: TGTGCCAGCAGTTCTTGGACTAGCAGGGGCTACAATGAGCAGATCTTC. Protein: CASSSWTSRGYNEQIF.

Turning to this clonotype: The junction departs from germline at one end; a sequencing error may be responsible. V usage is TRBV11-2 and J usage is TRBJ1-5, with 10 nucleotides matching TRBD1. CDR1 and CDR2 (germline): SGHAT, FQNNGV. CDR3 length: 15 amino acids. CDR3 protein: CASSPDRGREQPRHF. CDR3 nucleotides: TGCGCCAGCAGCCCTGACAGGGGGCGCGAACAGCCCCGGCATTTT.

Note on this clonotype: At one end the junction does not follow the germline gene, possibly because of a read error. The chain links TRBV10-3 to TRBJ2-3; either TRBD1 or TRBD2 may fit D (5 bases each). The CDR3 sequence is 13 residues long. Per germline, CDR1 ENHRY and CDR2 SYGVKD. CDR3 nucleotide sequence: TGTGCCTCCCGAGGGGTAAGGACCGATATGCAGTATTTT. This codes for CASRGVRTDMQYF.

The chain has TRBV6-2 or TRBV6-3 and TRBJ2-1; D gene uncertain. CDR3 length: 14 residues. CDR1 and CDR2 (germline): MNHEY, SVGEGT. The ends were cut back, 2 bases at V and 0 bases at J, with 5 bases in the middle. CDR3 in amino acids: CASSYTGSYNEQFF. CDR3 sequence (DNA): TGTGCCAGCAGTTACACCGGCTCCTACAATGAGCAGTTCTTC.

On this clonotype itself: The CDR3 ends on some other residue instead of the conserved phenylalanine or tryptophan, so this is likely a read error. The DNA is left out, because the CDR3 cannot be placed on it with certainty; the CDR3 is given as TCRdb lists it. The CDR3 here is CASSQDWTTGGVQFA. The chain carries TRBV4-2 and TRBJ2-1; whether TRBD2, the table's D call, matches the DNA was not checked. CDR1 LGHNA and CDR2 YNFKEQ come from the germline V gene. The CDR3 is made up of 15 amino acids, end residues included.

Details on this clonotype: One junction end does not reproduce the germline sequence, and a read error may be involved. The CDR3: CSVRTGGEDTQYF. Written as DNA, the CDR3 is TGCAGCGTCCGGACGGGGGGCGAAGATACTCAGTATTTC. The chain carries TRBV29-1 and TRBJ2-3, with TRBD2 as a possible D gene (7 bases). The length of the CDR3 is 13 residues. The germline V gene encodes CDR1 SQVTM and CDR2 ANQGSEA.

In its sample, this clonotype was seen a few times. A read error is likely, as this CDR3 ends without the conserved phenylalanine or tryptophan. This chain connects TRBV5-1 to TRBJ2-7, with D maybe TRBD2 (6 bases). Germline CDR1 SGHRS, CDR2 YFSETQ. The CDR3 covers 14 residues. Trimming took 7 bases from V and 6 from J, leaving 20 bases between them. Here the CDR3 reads CASGTGIPGGEQYP. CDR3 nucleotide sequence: TGCGCCAGCGGCACAGGAATTCCCGGGGGCGAGCAGTACCCC.

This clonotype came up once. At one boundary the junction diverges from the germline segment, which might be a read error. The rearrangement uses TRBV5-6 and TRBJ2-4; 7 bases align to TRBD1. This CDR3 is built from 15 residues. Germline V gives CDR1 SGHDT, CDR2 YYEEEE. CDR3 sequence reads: CASSLQGLAKNIQHF. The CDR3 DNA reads TGTGCCAGCAGCTTACAGGGGCTAGCCAAAAACATTCAGCATTTC.

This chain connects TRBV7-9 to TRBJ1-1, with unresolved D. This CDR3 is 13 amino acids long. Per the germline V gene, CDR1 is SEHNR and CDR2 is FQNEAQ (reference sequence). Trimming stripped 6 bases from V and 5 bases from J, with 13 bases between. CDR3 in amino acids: CASRYGADTEAFF. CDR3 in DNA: TGTGCCAGCAGGTACGGTGCGGATACTGAAGCTTTCTTT.

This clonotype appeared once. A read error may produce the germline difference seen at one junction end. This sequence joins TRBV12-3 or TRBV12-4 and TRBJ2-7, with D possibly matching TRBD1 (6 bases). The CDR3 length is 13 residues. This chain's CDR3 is CAISPTQGAEQYF. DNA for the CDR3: TGTGCCATCAGTCCTACACAGGGAGCAGAGCAGTACTTC.

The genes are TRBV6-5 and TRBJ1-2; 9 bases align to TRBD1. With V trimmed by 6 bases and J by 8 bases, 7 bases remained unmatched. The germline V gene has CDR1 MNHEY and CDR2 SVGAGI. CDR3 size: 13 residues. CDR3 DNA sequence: TGTGCCAGCAGCCCACAGGGGGCGGTCGGCTACACCTTC. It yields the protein CASSPQGAVGYTF.

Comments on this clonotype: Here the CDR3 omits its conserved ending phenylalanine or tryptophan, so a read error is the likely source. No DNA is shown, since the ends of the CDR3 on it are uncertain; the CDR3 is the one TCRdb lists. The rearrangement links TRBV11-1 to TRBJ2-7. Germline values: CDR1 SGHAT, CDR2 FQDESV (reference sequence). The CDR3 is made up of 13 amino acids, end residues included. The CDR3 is CASRGKRSYERYL.